This T cell receptor (beta chain) was retrieved from a study of cytotoxic CD8 clonotypes in ibrutinib-treated CLL. About the study: Among the patients, fewer than twelve presented as relapsed/refractory and around 15 as treatment-naive; around 18 showed unmutated IGHV. Whole-study findings and limits: A rise in clonality was seen at ibrutinib response, and a fall back toward baseline was seen at progression.

Of note for this clone: Its antigen is unknown.

CDR1 is ENHRY, CDR2 SYGVKD, per germline. The CDR3 has 14 amino acids. The ends were cut back, 3 bases at V and 0 bases at J, with 6 bases in the middle. The table came from immunoSEQ multiplex PCR; TCRdb's copy has only in-frame clones and leaves some out. Of roughly 63,000 clones listed, approximately 54% were seen once; the top ten hold over 12%. V usage is TRBV10-3 and J usage is TRBJ1-5, with D hard to call. The TCR originated in a human donor with chronic lymphocytic leukemia. The sequences come from PBMCs, collected after 12 months of ibrutinib treatment. The CDR3 is CAISDGDSNQPQHF. CDR3 bases: TGTGCCATCAGTGATGGGGATAGCAATCAGCCCCAGCATTTT.